This T cell receptor (beta chain) is drawn from a study of T-cell reconstitution after alpha-beta-depleted transplantation in children listed by TCRdb under 2016. The study in broad terms: Using TCR repertoire profiling, the study followed T-cell immune reconstitution in a quantitative way in children after TCRalphabeta/CD19-depleted allogeneic hematopoietic cell transplantation. The paper's findings and limits, for the study overall: The apparently early alphabetaT-cell count recovery about two months after transplant was reportedly dependent on only several hundred rapidly expanded clones derived from non-depleted graft cells. Over the following months the frequencies of hyperexpanded clones went down, and after one year T-cell counts and TCRbeta diversity were mostly credited to newly produced T cells. In some patients, the high TCRbeta diversity seen at day 60 was put down to recipient T cells and intrathymic progenitors that had survived conditioning.

The sample holds a few counts of this clonotype. Its recognized antigen is unknown. Base quality data are lacking; no much larger clone is found one base away. CDR1 SQVTM and CDR2 ANQGSEA are derived from the germline V gene. From the cysteine through the phenylalanine, the CDR3 covers 11 amino acids. The retained sequence is limited to the CDR3, 33 bases, with the frame set at the first base. Relative to germline, V is 4 bases shorter and J is 8 bases shorter, with 9 bases between their ends. This specimen's treatment or condition label, per the study, means: allogeneic hematopoietic cell transplantation with graft depleted of TCRalphabeta T cells and CD19 B cells. TCRalphabeta/CD19-depleted allogeneic hematopoietic cell grafts were given to the transplant recipients, all of whom were children. Receptor libraries were prepared by PCR. TCRdb shows the sequencer as Illumina HiSeq 2500. Molecular barcoding was employed in the preparation of TCR libraries, with unique molecular identifiers being used to normalize TCRbeta repertoire quantification. In TCRdb, the public reads were trimmed at Q25 with fastp and aligned with MiXCR, with productive beta chains retained. Here each entry gathers all rows of one CDR3 protein and keeps the most common genes and DNA. A total of roughly 100,000 distinct CDR3 sequences appear in this sample, about 8% of them only once. Roughly 17% of the sample is held by the ten biggest clonotypes.

This receptor was obtained from a boy younger than 10 with acute lymphoblastic leukemia, due to receive a stem cell transplant. Here the chain combines TRBV29-1 and TRBJ2-1; the D gene cannot be resolved reliably. The starting material was PBMCs, obtained before TCRalphabeta/CD19-depleted stem cell transplant. The CDR3 region has the sequence CSVVRFHEQFF. The nucleotides are TGCAGCGTTGTCCGATTCCATGAGCAGTTCTTC.